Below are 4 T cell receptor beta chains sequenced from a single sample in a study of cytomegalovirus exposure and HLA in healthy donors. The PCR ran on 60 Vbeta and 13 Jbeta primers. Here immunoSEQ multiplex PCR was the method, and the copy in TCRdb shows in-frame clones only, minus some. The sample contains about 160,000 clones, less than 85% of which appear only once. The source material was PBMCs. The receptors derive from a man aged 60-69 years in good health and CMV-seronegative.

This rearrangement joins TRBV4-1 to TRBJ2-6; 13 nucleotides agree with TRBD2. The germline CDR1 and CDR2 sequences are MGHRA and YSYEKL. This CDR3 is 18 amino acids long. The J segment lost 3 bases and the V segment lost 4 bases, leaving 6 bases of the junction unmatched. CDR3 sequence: CASSRRGTSGDGANVLTF. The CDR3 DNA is TGCGCCAGCAGCCGCAGGGGGACTAGCGGGGATGGGGCCAACGTCCTGACTTTC.

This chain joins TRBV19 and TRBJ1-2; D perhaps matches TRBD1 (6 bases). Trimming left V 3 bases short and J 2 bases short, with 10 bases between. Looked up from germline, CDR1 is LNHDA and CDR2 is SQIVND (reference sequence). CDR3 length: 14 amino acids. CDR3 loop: CASSMDSQNYGYTF. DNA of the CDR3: TGTGCCAGTAGTATGGACAGCCAAAACTATGGCTACACCTTC.

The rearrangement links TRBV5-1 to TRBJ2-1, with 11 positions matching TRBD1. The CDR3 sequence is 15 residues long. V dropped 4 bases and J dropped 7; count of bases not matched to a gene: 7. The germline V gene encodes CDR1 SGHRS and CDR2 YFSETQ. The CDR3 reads CASSAGQGAGNEQFF. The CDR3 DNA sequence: TGCGCCAGCAGCGCAGGACAGGGGGCGGGTAATGAGCAGTTCTTC. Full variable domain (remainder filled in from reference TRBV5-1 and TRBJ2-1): KAGVTQTPRYLIKTRGQQVTLSCSPISGHRSVSWYQQTPGQGLQFLFEYFSETQRNKGNFPGRFSGRQFSNSRSEMNVSTLELGDSALYLCASSAGQGAGNEQFFGPGTRLTVL.

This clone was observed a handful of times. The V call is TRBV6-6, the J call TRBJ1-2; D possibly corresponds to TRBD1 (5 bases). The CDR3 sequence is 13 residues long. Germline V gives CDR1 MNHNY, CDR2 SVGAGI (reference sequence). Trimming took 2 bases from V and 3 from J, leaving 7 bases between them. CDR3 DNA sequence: TGTGCCAGCAGTTACCAGGGCGACTATGGCTACACCTTC. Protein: CASSYQGDYGYTF.